The 12 T cell receptor beta chains reported below all come from one sample, sequenced in a study of cytomegalovirus exposure and HLA in healthy donors. The primer mix had 60 Vbeta and 13 Jbeta primers. Libraries were prepared by immunoSEQ multiplex PCR; TCRdb keeps only in-frame clonotypes and omits some of them. This repertoire shows 160,000 or so clones, around 75% found once; its top ten account for 2% to 3%. The sample taken for sequencing was PBMCs. The source is a female donor in good health and CMV-seronegative.

The V call is TRBV14, the J call TRBJ2-3, with D maybe TRBD2 (5 bases). Between the trimmed V and J ends, which lost 1 base and 4 bases, there was a span of 15 bases. Germline CDR1 is SGHDN and CDR2 is FVKESK. The CDR3 length is 16 residues. The CDR3 sequence: CASSQVASIVADTQYF. The CDR3 nucleotides are TGTGCCAGCAGCCAAGTGGCTAGCATTGTCGCAGATACGCAGTATTTT.

The V and J genes are TRBV28 and TRBJ2-5; D possibly corresponds to TRBD1 (6 bases). V was clipped by 1 base and J by 0 bases, with 9 bases between them. The germline gives CDR1 MDHEN, CDR2 SYDVKM. This CDR3 contains 15 residues. The CDR3 DNA follows: TGTGCCAGCAGTTTATCAAGGGACAACCAAGAGACCCAGTACTTC. Its protein product is CASSLSRDNQETQYF.

This clone appeared once. The chain combines TRBV7-3 with TRBJ2-5; 10 bases line up with TRBD1. Trimming at V came to 1 base and at J to 5 bases, leaving 7 bases not matched to a gene. Germline CDR1 SGHTA, CDR2 FQGTGA. The CDR3 extends over 16 amino acids. CDR3 loop: CASSLIRTGGVETQYF. The DNA for the CDR3 is TGTGCCAGCAGCTTAATTCGGACAGGGGGTGTGGAGACCCAGTACTTC.

The genes are TRBV6-1 and TRBJ2-3; 11 nucleotides agree with TRBD2. CDR3 length: 15 residues. Trimming took 10 bases from V and 6 from J; bases not matched to a gene: 12. CDR1 and CDR2 (germline): MNHNS, SASEGT. The CDR3 nucleotides read TGTGCCACCACCCTTAGCGGGGGGGCGAGGGATACGCAGTATTTT. Protein: CATTLSGGARDTQYF.

The chain carries TRBV7-3 and TRBJ2-3; 12 positions match TRBD2. Looked up from germline, CDR1 is SGHTA and CDR2 is FQGTGA. V lost 5 bases, J lost 0 bases, and 18 bases stayed unmatched. This CDR3 spans 21 amino acids. CDR3 in DNA: TGTGCCAGCAGCCCTGGGCGCAGGGGGCTAGCGGGGGGGCCTAGCACAGATACGCAGTATTTT. The encoded protein is CASSPGRRGLAGGPSTDTQYF.

V usage is TRBV5-4 and J usage is TRBJ1-2; possible D gene TRBD1, 6 bases. Trimming stripped 4 bases from V and 1 base from J, with 17 bases between. This CDR3 contains 16 residues. Germline-derived CDR1 and CDR2 are SGHNT and YYREEE (reference sequence). The chain's CDR3 is CASSAPTGKINYGYTF. For the CDR3, the DNA is TGTGCCAGCAGCGCCCCGACAGGCAAGATTAACTATGGCTACACCTTC.

On this clone: The junction does not match germline at one end; this may be a read error. The CDR3 here is CASSLGEGAELFF. The CDR3 coding sequence is TGTGCTAGCAGCTTAGGCGAGGGCGCGGAGCTGTTTTTT. V gene TRBV7-7 combines with J gene TRBJ2-2; tentatively, D is TRBD2 (5 bases). Germline V CDR1 and CDR2: SSHAT, FNYEAQ (reference sequence). CDR3 length equals 13 residues.

This rearrangement joins TRBV6-5 to TRBJ2-4, with 12 bases lining up with TRBD2. CDR3 length: 16 residues. V gave up 4 bases and J gave up 5 bases; unmatched junction bases: 6. The germline V gene has CDR1 MNHEY and CDR2 SVGAGI. This chain's CDR3 is CASSSGLAGPENIQYF. For the CDR3, the DNA is TGTGCCAGCAGTTCGGGACTAGCGGGCCCTGAAAACATTCAGTACTTC.

V and J are TRBV5-1 and TRBJ1-1; the match to TRBD1 covers 9 bases. This CDR3 has 14 amino acids. Germline CDR1 reads SGHRS; CDR2 reads YFSETQ. Losses at the gene ends were 3 bases for V and 6 bases for J; bases not matched to a gene: 6. CDR3 protein: CASSWGDRAPEAFF. CDR3 in DNA: TGCGCCAGCAGCTGGGGGGACAGGGCCCCTGAAGCTTTCTTT.

This sequence joins TRBV2 and TRBJ1-5; 9 bases map to TRBD1. The CDR3 runs to 16 residues. V shed 3 bases, J shed 7 bases, and the junction held 10 bases outside the gene matches. In germline, CDR1 is SNHLY, CDR2 FYNNEI. The CDR3 nucleotides are TGTGCCAGCAGTGAGCAGGGACAGGGAATTCGCCAGCCCCAGCATTTT. Encoded protein: CASSEQGQGIRQPQHF.

V and J are TRBV18 and TRBJ2-2; no clear D. The germline V gene encodes CDR1 KGHSH and CDR2 LQKENI. The CDR3 extends over 15 amino acids. Trimming removed 1 base from V and 5 bases from J, with 11 bases in between. The CDR3 DNA reads TGTGCCAGCTCACCACGGAGAGATACGACCGGGGAGCTGTTTTTT. Amino acids: CASSPRRDTTGELFF.

The chain combines TRBV6-5 with TRBJ1-2; no clear D. CDR1 MNHEY and CDR2 SVGAGI come from the germline V gene. This CDR3 contains 13 residues. V dropped 5 bases and J dropped 2 bases, with 9 bases sitting between them. DNA of the CDR3: TGTGCCAGCAGTAAACAGATCAACTATGGCTACACCTTC. Translating it yields CASSKQINYGYTF.